This TCR beta chain was identified in a study of shared clonotypes between healthy human individuals. Overall study: Each donor's CD4 naive and CD4 memory cells filled three plates apiece, CD8 naive two, and CD8 memory one. Points from the study as a whole: Sampling covered nothing but blood. Tissue TCR repertoires likely differ from those found in blood. Represented diversity, genetic and exposure-history alike, was limited by few donors.

Method: immunoSEQ multiplex PCR; TCRdb's copy keeps in-frame clones and lacks some. The table has around 1.6 million clones, 95% to 99% seen once. This clone was found once. Its antigen remains unidentified. The source of this sequence is a man aged 30 to 45 in good health. The sequenced sample consisted of naive CD4+ T cells sorted from blood. The subset denotes: CD45RA+ positively selected.

The CDR3 sequence is CASSLGPNTEAFF. DNA of the CDR3: TGCGCCAGCAGCCTGGGTCCTAACACTGAAGCTTTCTTT. The chain is built from TRBV4-3 and TRBJ1-1; no clear D. Trimming shortened V by 4 bases and J by 2 bases, and 8 bases separated the two germline ends. The CDR3 spans 13 residues. In germline, CDR1 is LGHNA, CDR2 YSLEER.